What follows is one T cell receptor beta chain and its context. This clonotype was observed a few times. The antigen this receptor binds is unknown. The input lacks base qualities; no much larger clone sits a single base away. The intended sense of this specimen's time point label: newly diagnosed GD, antithyroid drugs for less than 3 months. For both TCR sequencing and RNA sequencing, RNA was extracted from PBMCs using TRIzol. The diagnosis of Graves' disease followed American Thyroid Association guidelines. The patients came from an endocrinology department in Xi'an, China. Each patient gave 7.5 to 10 milliliters of peripheral blood, collected in an EDTA anticoagulant tube. Ficoll Paque Plus density gradient separation was used to isolate PBMCs, and no additional T cell sorting was done. An Agilent 2100 Bioanalyzer and agarose gel were used to check RNA quality, while a NanoDrop 2000 measured RNA concentration.

These data belong to a study of regulatory T cells in long-lasting Graves disease (dated by TCRdb to the early 2020s). Regarding the research as a whole: Antithyroid drugs had been taken for less than 3 months by newly diagnosed Graves' disease patients. The study was conducted in China and was registered as a clinical trial. A total of about 35 samples underwent TCR sequencing, from 13 patients with persistent Graves' disease and 20 or so patients with newly diagnosed Graves' disease. Patients with persistent Graves' disease were compared with patients with newly diagnosed Graves' disease using TCR sequencing and RNA sequencing of peripheral blood.

The germline V gene specifies SQVTM as CDR1 and ANQGSEA as CDR2. V gives up 1 base and J gives up 1 base, and the segment between their germline ends measures 17 bases. From the cysteine through the phenylalanine, the CDR3 covers 17 amino acids. Just the 51-base CDR3 DNA is kept, in frame starting at base 1. Preparation of the library involved multiplex PCR. Reads for this sample came from an Illumina HiSeq 4000. iRepertoire HTBI primers and Arm-PCR amplification of CDR3 regions were used to construct TCR beta libraries. Gel purification was performed on PCR products prior to sequencing. Concerning the study's data processing: Gene usage analysis of CDR3 amino acid clonotypes relied on the approximately 68 TRBV and around 13 TRBJ segments identified across samples. COPE and FqMerger were used to merge the filtered high-quality paired reads into contigs. BLAST was used to align contigs to the IMGT TRBV, TRBD and TRBJ reference genes, and CDR3 was defined following IMGT. Any clonotype with a frequency above 0.1% was classified as a highly expanded clone. Repertoire diversity was measured by Shannon entropy, and V-J evenness by the Gini coefficient. A clonotype found in more than one individual was treated as public. TCRdb itself trimmed the public reads at Q25 with fastp, ran MiXCR and retained productive beta chains. CDR3 protein duplicates are merged, each entry listing the most common genes and DNA. The V and J calls reflect TCRdb's pipeline rather than the authors' work. The sample table lists approximately 270,000 distinct CDR3 sequences, about 18% of them with a count of one. The ten largest clones take up around 13% of the sample.

Study-wide conclusions, independent of this receptor: Persistent Graves' disease patients showed lower TCR Shannon entropy and fewer highly expanded clones than newly diagnosed patients, suggesting clonal expansion. TRBV28, TRBJ1-2 and TRBJ2-5 were preferentially used in persistent disease, while TRBV20-1 and TRBJ2-1 were favored in newly diagnosed disease. The small sample size was acknowledged by the authors as a limitation that may reduce accuracy. A larger number of public clonotypes was shared among persistent patients (fewer than 3,000) than among newly diagnosed patients (around 970). Sequencing and analysis were restricted to the TCR beta chain. The study examined only peripheral blood because the primary lesion, thyroid tissue, could not be accessed.

The same sample was also studied in work on T cells in Graves' hyperthyroidism and ophthalmopathy. The second source states: A patient counted as having stable Graves' hyperthyroidism if no progression to ophthalmopathy occurred over 18 months of follow-up. Hyperthyroidism patients were newly diagnosed, with disease duration under 2 months, and aged 18 to 65 years. Exclusion was applied to patients with uncontrolled infections, other autoimmune diseases, pregnancy or lactation. Clinical symptoms, serum thyroxine and TRAb, thyroid ultrasound, and orbital computed tomography formed the basis for the diagnoses. A first-round RT-PCR of the TCR CDR3 used the HTBI primer set with the Qiagen OneStep RT-PCR kit. Blood samples also contained most of the expanded thyroid clonotypes (frequency above 0.001), which suggests that blood repertoires may reflect thyroid immune responses. Ophthalmopathy was separated from stable hyperthyroidism by a 13 V-J signature model, with approximately 86% sensitivity and about 84% specificity obtained in cross-validation and 80%/75% obtained in testing. In validation, the model predicted progression to ophthalmopathy a median of approximately 6.6 months before onset, with over 55% sensitivity and 72.22% specificity. To identify distinguishing TCR V-J signatures, a discovery cohort of 100 patients was used, comprising some 45 with Graves' ophthalmopathy and approximately 57 with stable Graves' hyperthyroidism. Whether ophthalmopathy could be predicted prospectively was tested in an independent validation cohort made up of approximately 19 hyperthyroidism patients plus 17 patients who later progressed to ophthalmopathy. The 100 or so discovery patients were divided at random into training and test sets in a 7:3 ratio. Thyroid tissue and blood T-cell repertoires from about six Graves' hyperthyroidism patients were also compared in the study. Once sampling was done, hyperthyroidism patients were given methimazole at a starting dose of 30 mg daily, whereas ophthalmopathy patients were given high-dose intravenous methylprednisolone. A second multiplex PCR round built the libraries, followed by size selection and purification. The libraries were sequenced on an Illumina HiSeq2000 using paired-end 100 bp reads. Raw data were processed with SOAPnuke, discarding reads with adapters, uncalled bases, mean Phred below 15, or no exact constant-primer or identifier match. COPE v1.2.5 was used to merge high-quality paired reads, and clonotypes were defined as unique nucleotide sequences. MiTCR v1.1 was used to align the clonotypes against IMGT TRBV, TRBD and TRBJ reference segments. The analysis was restricted to V-J combinations with a frequency above 0.0001, which together covered 99% to 99.2% of the repertoires. A TCS score was defined as the ratio of F50 (clonal expansion) to E x V (chaos), with BLOSUM62-based TCRdist applied between CDR3 peptides within each V-J. Welch's t-statistics and random forest reduced roughly 500 V-J features to fewer than 15, which were used in a naive Bayes classifier (R e1071). No statistical method was used to set the sample size in advance, and investigators knew the group allocation. The paper describes TCR Vbeta CDR3 sequencing of around 140 peripheral blood samples, made up of 43 ophthalmopathy patients, around 78 hyperthyroidism patients and about 17 progressor patients.

The sample in question was peripheral blood mononuclear cells (PBMCs), obtained at new diagnosis, from a patient treated with antithyroid drugs. Recombination linked TRBV29-1 to TRBJ2-1; the D gene is tentatively TRBD1 or TRBD2, each matching 6 bases. The sequence was collected from a woman in her 30s with Graves disease. Donor details come from another sample of the same person, matched by shared clones. The CDR3 protein: CSVEATSWGASYNEQFF. The DNA sequence is as follows: TGCAGCGTTGAAGCGACCTCATGGGGGGCTTCCTACAATGAGCAGTTCTTC.